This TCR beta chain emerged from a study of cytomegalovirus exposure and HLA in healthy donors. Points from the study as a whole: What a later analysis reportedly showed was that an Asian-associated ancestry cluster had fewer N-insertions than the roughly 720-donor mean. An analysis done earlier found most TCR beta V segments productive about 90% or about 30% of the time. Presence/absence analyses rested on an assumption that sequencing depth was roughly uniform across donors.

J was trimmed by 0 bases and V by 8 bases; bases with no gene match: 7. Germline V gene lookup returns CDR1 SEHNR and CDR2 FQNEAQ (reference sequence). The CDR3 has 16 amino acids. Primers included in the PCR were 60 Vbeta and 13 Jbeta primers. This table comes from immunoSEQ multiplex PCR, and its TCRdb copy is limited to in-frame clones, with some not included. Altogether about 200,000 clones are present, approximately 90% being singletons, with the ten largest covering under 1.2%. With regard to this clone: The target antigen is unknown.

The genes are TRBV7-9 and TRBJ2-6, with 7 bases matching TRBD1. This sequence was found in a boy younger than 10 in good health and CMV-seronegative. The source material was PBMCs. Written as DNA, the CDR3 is TGTGCCAGCGCTAGGGCAGGGGGCTCTGGGGCCAACGTCCTGACTTTC. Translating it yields CASARAGGSGANVLTF. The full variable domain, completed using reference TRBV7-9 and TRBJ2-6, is DTGVSQNPRHKITKRGQNVTFRCDPISEHNRLYWYRQTLGQGPEFLTYFQNEAQLEKSRLLSDRFSAERPKGSFSTLEIQRTEQGDSAMYLCASARAGGSGANVLTFGAGSRLTVL.